This T cell receptor beta chain is from a study of T cells in localized non-small cell lung cancer (dated by TCRdb to 2020 to 2021). Notes on the research overall: The study analyzed T cell repertoires of around 250 early-stage NSCLC patients, comparing tumors and uninvolved tumor-adjacent lungs. The cohort consisted of roughly 240 treatment-naive NSCLC patients whose localized lung tumors had been resected. NSCLC patients had a mean age of approximately 72 years, and more than 120 were male and 107 female.

General study outcomes and caveats: Since the design was exploratory, TCR variables were selected using unadjusted p-values with no false-discovery rate correction. Longer overall survival was associated with higher blood T cell density, whereas shorter survival was associated with higher adjacent-lung clonality. Because multi-region sequencing of the tumors was not done, intratumor heterogeneity could not be ruled out. A median of 57 of the top 100 tumor clones were detected in paired uninvolved adjacent lung, and 28 of these tumor clones were also found among the top 100 clones of the paired uninvolved adjacent lung. The highest T cell clonality was observed in uninvolved tumor-adjacent lung, where clonality exceeded that of tumor, suggesting that antigenic responses were more focused in uninvolved tumor-adjacent lung.

TCR beta CDR3 regions were sequenced from DNA using the immunoSEQ Assay. On the study's bioinformatics: T cell density was computed as TCR beta template counts normalized to usable DNA estimated by amplifying housekeeping genes. Richness was estimated using the preseqR package, with extrapolation to 400,000 templates for PBMC samples and to 120,000 templates for tissue samples. Clonality was defined as one minus Pielou's evenness. To identify tissue-enriched TCRs, differential abundance testing was run on productive amino-acid clonotypes with a minimum total count of 5 and an alpha of 0.1. The Jaccard Index and the Morisita Overlap Index were used to measure repertoire overlap between compartments. GLIPH grouped TCR beta CDR3s together with public tetramer-defined viral CDR3s, and a viral motif had to include at least three viral sequences and also show V-gene enrichment. The immuneACCESS repertoire file appears here via TCRdb, limited to in-frame rearrangements. These files lack a portion of the clones; in checked studies, under half of the deficit traces to unresolved V genes, and the cause of the others is not known. V, J and clone size derive from that table, while D and trimming were established from the DNA sequence. This sample has 4,500 to 5,000 clones in its table, and 32% of those were observed once. Approximately 10% of the sample goes to the ten largest clones.

At diagnosis, peripheral blood, uninvolved tumor-adjacent lung and tumor were collected and were preserved as a mix of fresh-frozen and FFPE material. This clone appeared a few times. Its specific antigen is unknown. No per-base quality is available; no much larger clone lies one base away. From a lookup of the germline V gene, CDR1 and CDR2 are MNHGY and SAAAGT. Clipping removes 8 bases from V and 2 bases from J, with 15 as the unmatched junction base count. From its cysteine to its phenylalanine, the CDR3 spans 16 amino acids. Of all the DNA, just the CDR3 is kept, 48 bases in frame from base 1. The specimen was lung tumor tissue, collected before any cancer treatment. The TCR comes from a woman aged 35-75 years with stage II squamous cell lung carcinoma. The V and J segments used are TRBV6-8 and TRBJ2-7; 7 bases in between match TRBD2. Here the CDR3 is given as CASSPGALAVTYEQYF. The sequenced DNA: TGTGCCAGCTCCCCCGGGGCCCTAGCGGTGACCTACGAGCAGTACTTC.